The subject of this entry is one TCR beta chain. Preparing the TCRbeta library involved the use of unique molecular identifiers. TCRdb processed the PCR reads anew with MiXCR; each CDR3 protein has one entry. Found here are a few hundred thousand distinct CDR3 sequences, about a tenth of them singletons; the top ten hold around 2.4%. This specimen comes from a study of T-cell reconstitution after alpha-beta-depleted transplantation in children. V was cut by 7 bases and J by 0 bases, with 19 bases left in between. The CDR3 is 17 amino acids. CDR1 is MGHRA, CDR2 YSYEKL, per germline. The chain uses TRBV4-1 and TRBJ2-1; D perhaps matches TRBD1 (6 bases). This TCR came from a human donor who donated a stem cell graft to a child with acute lymphoblastic leukemia. The source was PBMCs from the stem cell graft donor, collected from the stem cell graft. The CDR3 is CASTTRGMGDSYNEQFF. The CDR3 DNA reads as TGCGCCAGCACCACAAGGGGGATGGGTGACTCCTACAATGAGCAGTTCTTC.